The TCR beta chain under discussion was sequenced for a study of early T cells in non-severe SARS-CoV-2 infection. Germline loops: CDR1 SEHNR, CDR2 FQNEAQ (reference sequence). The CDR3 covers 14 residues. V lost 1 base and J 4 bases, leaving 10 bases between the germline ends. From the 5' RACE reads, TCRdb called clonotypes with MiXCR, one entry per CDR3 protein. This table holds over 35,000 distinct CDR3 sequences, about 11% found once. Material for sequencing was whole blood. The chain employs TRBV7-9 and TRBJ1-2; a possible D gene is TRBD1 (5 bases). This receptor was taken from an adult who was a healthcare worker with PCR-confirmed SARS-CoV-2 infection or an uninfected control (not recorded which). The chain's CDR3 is CASSLDTGPYGYTF. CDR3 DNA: TGTGCCAGCAGCTTAGATACAGGCCCCTATGGCTACACCTTC. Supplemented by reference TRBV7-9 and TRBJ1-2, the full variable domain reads DTGVSQNPRHKITKRGQNVTFRCDPISEHNRLYWYRQTLGQGPEFLTYFQNEAQLEKSRLLSDRFSAERPKGSFSTLEIQRTEQGDSAMYLCASSLDTGPYGYTFGSGTRLTVV.